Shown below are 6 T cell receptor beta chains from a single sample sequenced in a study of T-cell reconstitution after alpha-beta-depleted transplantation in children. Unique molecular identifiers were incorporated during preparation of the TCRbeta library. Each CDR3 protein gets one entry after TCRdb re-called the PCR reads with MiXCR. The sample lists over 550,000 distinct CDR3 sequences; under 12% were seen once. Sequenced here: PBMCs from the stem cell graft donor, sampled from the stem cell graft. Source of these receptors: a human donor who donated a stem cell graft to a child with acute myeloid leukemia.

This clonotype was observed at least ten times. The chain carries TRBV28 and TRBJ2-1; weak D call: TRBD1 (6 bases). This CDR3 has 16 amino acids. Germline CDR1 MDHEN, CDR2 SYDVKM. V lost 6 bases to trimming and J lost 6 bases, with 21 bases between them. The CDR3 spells CASRPSTGLAFNEQFF. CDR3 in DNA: TGTGCCAGCAGGCCTTCCACAGGGTTGGCGTTCAATGAGCAGTTCTTC.

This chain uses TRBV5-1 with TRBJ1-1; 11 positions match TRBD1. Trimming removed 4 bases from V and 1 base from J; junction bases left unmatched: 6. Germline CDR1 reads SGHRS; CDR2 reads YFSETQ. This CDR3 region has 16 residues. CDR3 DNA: TGCGCCAGCAGCCCTGGGACAGGGGGAACGAACACTGAAGCTTTCTTT. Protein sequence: CASSPGTGGTNTEAFF. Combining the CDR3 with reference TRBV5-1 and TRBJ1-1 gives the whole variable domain KAGVTQTPRYLIKTRGQQVTLSCSPISGHRSVSWYQQTPGQGLQFLFEYFSETQRNKGNFPGRFSGRQFSNSRSEMNVSTLELGDSALYLCASSPGTGGTNTEAFFGQGTRLTVV.

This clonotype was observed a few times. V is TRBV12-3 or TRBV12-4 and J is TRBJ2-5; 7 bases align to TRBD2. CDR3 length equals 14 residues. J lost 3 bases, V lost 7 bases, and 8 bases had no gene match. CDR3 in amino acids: CASKLGAGEETQYF. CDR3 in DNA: TGTGCCAGCAAGTTGGGCGCGGGGGAAGAGACCCAGTACTTC.

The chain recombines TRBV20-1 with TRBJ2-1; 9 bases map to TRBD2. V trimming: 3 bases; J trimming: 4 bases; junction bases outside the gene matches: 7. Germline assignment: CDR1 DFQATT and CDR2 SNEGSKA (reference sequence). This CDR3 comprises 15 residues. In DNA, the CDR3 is TGCAGTGCTAGTAGCGGGAGTTTTATATACAATGAGCAGTTCTTC. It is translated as CSASSGSFIYNEQFF.

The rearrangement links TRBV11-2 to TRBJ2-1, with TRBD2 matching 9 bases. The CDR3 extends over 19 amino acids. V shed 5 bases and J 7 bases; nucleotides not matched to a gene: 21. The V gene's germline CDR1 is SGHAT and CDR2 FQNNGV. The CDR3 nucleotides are TGTGCCAGCAGCACTTACGGTGCCGGGGCGAGCGGGAGGAAGAATGAGCAGTTCTTC. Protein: CASSTYGAGASGRKNEQFF.

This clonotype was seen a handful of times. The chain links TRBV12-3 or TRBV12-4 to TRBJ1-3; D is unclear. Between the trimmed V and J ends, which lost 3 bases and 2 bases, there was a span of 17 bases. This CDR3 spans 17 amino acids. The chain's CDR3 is CASSFRASSGAGNTIYF. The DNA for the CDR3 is TGTGCCAGCAGTTTCCGGGCCTCGTCTGGAGCTGGAAACACCATATATTTT.